The entry below describes one T cell receptor (beta chain). Its antigen is still unknown. Any history of autoimmune disease or systemic immunosuppression disqualified patients. Data came from immunoSEQ multiplex PCR; TCRdb stores just in-frame clones and leaves some out. The repertoire holds 15,000 to 20,000 clones, with 80% to 95% as singletons. The length of the CDR3 is 13 residues. Trimming removed 4 bases from V and 2 bases from J, with 9 bases in between. Per the germline V gene, CDR1 is SGDLS and CDR2 is YYNGEE. These data come from a study of OX40 agonist ivuxolimab in advanced cancers. Regarding the study as a whole: There were also nonresponders showing low normalized T-cell clonal expansion.

This specimen was CD4+ or CD8+ T cells sorted from blood, taken in a trial of the OX40 agonist ivuxolimab. The V gene is TRBV9, the J gene TRBJ2-5; no reliable D call. This receptor was identified in an adult with an advanced solid tumor such as melanoma, head and neck, liver or kidney cancer. CDR3 bases: TGTGCCAGCAGCCAAACCCCACAAGAGACCCAGTACTTC. Protein: CASSQTPQETQYF. Full variable domain (remainder filled in from reference TRBV9 and TRBJ2-5): DSGVTQTPKHLITATGQRVTLRCSPRSGDLSVYWYQQSLDQGLQFLIQYYNGEERAKGNILERFSAQQFPDLHSELNLSSLELGDSALYFCASSQTPQETQYFGPGTRLLVL.